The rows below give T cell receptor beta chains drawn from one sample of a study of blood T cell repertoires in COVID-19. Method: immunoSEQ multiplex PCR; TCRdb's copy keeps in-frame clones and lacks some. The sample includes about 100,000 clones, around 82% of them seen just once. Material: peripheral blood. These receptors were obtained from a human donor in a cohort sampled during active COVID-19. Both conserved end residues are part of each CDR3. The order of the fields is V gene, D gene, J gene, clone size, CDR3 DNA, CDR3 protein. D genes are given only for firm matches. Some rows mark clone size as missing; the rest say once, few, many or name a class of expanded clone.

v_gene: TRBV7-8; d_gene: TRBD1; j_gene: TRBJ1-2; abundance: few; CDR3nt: TGTGCCAGCAGCTGGGACAGGGGGGACTATGGCTACACCTTC; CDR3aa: CASSWDRGDYGYTF
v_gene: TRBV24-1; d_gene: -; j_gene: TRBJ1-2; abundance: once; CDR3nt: TGTGCCACCAGTGATTGGACAGTTGGCTACACCTTC; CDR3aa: CATSDWTVGYTF
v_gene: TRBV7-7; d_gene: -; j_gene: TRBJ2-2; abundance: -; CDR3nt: TGTGCCAGCAGCTTAGGCCTAGGTCTGAACACCGGGGAGCTGTTTTTT; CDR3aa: CASSLGLGLNTGELFF
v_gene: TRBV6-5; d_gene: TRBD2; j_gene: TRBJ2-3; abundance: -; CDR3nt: TGTGCCAGCAGTATAGAGCGGGGGAGCACAGATACGCAGTATTTT; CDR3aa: CASSIERGSTDTQYF
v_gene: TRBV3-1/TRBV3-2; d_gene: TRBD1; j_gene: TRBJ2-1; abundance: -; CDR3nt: TGTGCCAGCAGCCAACCGGGACAGGGGGGGGTGGATGAGCAGTTCTTC; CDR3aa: CASSQPGQGGVDEQFF
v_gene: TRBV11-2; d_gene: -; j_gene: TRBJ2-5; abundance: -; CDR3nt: TGTGCCAGCAGCATACAAGAGACCCAGTACTTC; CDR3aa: CASSIQETQYF
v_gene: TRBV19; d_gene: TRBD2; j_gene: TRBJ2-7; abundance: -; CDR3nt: TGTGCCAGTAGTCCAAATGGACTAGCGGGACGGTACGAGCAGTACTTC; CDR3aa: CASSPNGLAGRYEQYF
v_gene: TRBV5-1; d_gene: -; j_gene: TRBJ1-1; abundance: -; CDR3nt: TGCGCCAGCAGCGTACAGGGTACTTCGAACACTGAAGCTTTCTTT; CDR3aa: CASSVQGTSNTEAFF
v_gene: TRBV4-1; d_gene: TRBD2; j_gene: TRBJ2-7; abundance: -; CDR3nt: TGCGCCAGCAGCCAAGATTGGGAGCGGGAAGTGGGCGAGCAGTACTTC; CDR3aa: CASSQDWEREVGEQYF
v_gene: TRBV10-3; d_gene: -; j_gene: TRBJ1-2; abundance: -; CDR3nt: TGTGCCATCAGTGGACAGGACTATGGCTACACCTTC; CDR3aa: CAISGQDYGYTF
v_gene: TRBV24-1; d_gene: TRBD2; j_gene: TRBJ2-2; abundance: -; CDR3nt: TGTGCCACCAGTGGCATAGCGGGAACTGCGAACACCGGGGAGCTGTTTTTT; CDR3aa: CATSGIAGTANTGELFF
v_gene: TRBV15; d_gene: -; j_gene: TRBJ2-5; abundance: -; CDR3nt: TGTGCCACCAGCACCGAGCAGGGGACTACCCAAGAGACCCAGTACTTC; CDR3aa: CATSTEQGTTQETQYF
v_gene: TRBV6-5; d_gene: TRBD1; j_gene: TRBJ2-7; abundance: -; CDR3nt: TGTGCCAGCAGCCACCGGGACAGGGGGAACTACGAGCAGTACTTC; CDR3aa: CASSHRDRGNYEQYF
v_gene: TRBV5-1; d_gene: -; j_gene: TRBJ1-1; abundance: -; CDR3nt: TGCGCCAGCAGCTTGGGACAACCGATGAACACTGAAGCTTTCTTT; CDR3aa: CASSLGQPMNTEAFF
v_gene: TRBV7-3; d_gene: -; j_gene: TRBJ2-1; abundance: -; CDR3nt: TGTGCCAGCAGCTTCAAAGGGGTTCCCTACAATGAGCAGTTCTTC; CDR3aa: CASSFKGVPYNEQFF
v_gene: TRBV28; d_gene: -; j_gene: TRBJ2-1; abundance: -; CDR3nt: TGTGCCAGCAGCCAGCCCAGGGCAGGGCCCTACAATGAGCAGTTCTTC; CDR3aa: CASSQPRAGPYNEQFF
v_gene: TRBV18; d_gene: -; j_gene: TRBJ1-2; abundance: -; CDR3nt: TGTGCCAGCTCTCCAAACTCCGGGACAACTCAAAACTATGGCTACACCTTC; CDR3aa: CASSPNSGTTQNYGYTF
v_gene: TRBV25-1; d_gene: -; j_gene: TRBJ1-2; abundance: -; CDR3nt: TGTGCCAGCAGTGGTCAGGGACTCTATGGCTACACCTTC; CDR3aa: CASSGQGLYGYTF
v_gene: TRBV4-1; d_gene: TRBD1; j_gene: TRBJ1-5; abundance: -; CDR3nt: TGCGCCAGCAGCCAAGATCGTGGACAGGGAAATCAGCCCCAGCATTTT; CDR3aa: CASSQDRGQGNQPQHF
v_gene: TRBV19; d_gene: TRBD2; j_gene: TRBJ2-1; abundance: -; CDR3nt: TGTGCCAGTAGTACCAAATACTCTAGCGGGAGTCGGGATGAGCAGTTCTTC; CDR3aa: CASSTKYSSGSRDEQFF
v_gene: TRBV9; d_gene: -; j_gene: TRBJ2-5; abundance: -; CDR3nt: TGTGCCAGCAGCGTAGGACTCGCCCAAGAGACCCAGTACTTC; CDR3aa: CASSVGLAQETQYF
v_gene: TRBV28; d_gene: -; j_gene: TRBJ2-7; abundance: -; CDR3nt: TGTGCCAGCAAGGACTCTTTGGGGGAGCAGTACTTC; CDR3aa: CASKDSLGEQYF
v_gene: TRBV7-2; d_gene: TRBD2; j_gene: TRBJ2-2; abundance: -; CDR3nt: TGTGCCAGCAGAAGAGGGCTAGCGGCAGAGGGCGGGGAGCTGTTTTTT; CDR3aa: CASRRGLAAEGGELFF
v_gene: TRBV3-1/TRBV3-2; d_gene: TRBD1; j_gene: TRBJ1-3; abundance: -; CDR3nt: TGTGCCAGCAGGCTCGGACAGGTTACTGGAAACACCATATATTTT; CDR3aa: CASRLGQVTGNTIYF
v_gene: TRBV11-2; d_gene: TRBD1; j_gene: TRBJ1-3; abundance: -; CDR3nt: TGTGCCAGCAGCCTTCAGGGGGCTGGAGGAAACACCATATATTTT; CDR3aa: CASSLQGAGGNTIYF
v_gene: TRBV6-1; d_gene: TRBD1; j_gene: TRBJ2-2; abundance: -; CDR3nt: TGTGCCAGCAGTGAACCCTCCAGGGGGCGTTTCACCGGGGAGCTGTTTTTT; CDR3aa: CASSEPSRGRFTGELFF
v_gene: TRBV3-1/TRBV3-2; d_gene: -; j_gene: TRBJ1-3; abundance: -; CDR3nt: TGTGCCAGCAGCCAAGAGGGGAGCCGCCCTTTCTCTGGAAACACCATATATTTT; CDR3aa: CASSQEGSRPFSGNTIYF
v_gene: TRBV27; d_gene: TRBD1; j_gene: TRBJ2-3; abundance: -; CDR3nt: TGTGCCAGCAGTGATCGGACAGGGGCCCATACGCAGTATTTT; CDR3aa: CASSDRTGAHTQYF
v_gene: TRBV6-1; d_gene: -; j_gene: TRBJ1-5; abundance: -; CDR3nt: TGTGCCAGCAGTGAAGCTTTATCACTTGTATCGCCCCAGCATTTT; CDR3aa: CASSEALSLVSPQHF
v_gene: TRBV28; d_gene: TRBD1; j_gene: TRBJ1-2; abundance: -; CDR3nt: TGTGCCAGCAGCGCTGGGACAGGGACTGGCTACACCTTC; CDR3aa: CASSAGTGTGYTF
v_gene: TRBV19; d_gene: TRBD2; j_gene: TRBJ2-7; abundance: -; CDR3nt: TGTGCCAGTAGCGGACTAGCGGGAGTATACGAGCAGTACTTC; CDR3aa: CASSGLAGVYEQYF
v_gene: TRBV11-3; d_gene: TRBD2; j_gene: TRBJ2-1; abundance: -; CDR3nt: TGTGCCAGCAGCTTGGGGCTTTCAGCGGGAGAGCAGTTCTTC; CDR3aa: CASSLGLSAGEQFF
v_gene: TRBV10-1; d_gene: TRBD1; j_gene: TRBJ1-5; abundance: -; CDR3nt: TGCGCCAGCAGAACAGGGGTGGATGGAAATCAGCCCCAGCATTTT; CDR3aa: CASRTGVDGNQPQHF
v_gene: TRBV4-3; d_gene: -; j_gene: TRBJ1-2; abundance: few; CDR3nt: TGCGCCAGCAGCCTCGTGGCAGGGGACATGTATGGCTACACCTTC; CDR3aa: CASSLVAGDMYGYTF
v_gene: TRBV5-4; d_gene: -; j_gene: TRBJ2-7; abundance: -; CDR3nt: TGTGCCAGCAGCAATCAAGGACAGAAAGACGAGCAGTACTTC; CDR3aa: CASSNQGQKDEQYF
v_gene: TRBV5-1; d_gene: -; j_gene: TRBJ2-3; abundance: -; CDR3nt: TGCGCCAGCAGCTTCGGGACAATCGCAGATACGCAGTATTTT; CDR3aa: CASSFGTIADTQYF
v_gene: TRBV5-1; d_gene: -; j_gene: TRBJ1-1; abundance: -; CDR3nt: TGCGCCAGCAGCTTCTGGCAGGACACTGAAGCTTTCTTT; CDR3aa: CASSFWQDTEAFF
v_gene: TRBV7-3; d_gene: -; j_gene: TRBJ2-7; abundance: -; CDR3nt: TGTGCCAGCAGCTCCGGGACGGGAGCGAATGAGCAGTACTTC; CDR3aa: CASSSGTGANEQYF
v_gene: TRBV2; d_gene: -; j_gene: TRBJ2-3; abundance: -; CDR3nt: TGTGCCAGCACCCCAAGCAGGGCAGATACGCAGTATTTT; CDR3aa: CASTPSRADTQYF
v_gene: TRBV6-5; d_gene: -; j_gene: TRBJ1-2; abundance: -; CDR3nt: TGTGCCAGCATGAGGCCATTCTATGGCTACACCTTC; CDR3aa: CASMRPFYGYTF
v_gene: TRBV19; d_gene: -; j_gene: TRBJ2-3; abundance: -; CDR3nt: TGTGCCAGTAGCCCGACGGGAGATACGCAGTATTTT; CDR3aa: CASSPTGDTQYF
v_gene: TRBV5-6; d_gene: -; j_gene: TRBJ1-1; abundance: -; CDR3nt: TGTGCCAGCAGTTTGACAGGGAACACTGAAGCTTTCTTT; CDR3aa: CASSLTGNTEAFF
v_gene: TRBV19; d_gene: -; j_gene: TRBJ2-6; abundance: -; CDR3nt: TGTGCCAGTAACTTCCCTGGGGCCAACGTCCTGACTTTC; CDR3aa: CASNFPGANVLTF
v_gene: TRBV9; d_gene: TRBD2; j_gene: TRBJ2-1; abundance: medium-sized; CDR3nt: TGTGCCAGCAGCTCCCGGACTAGCGGGACGCACAATGAGCAGTTCTTC; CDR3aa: CASSSRTSGTHNEQFF